This entry is about one T cell receptor (beta chain). This clone's antigen is unknown. No base-level quality is on record; no much larger clone is a single base apart. Trimming takes 6 bases from V and 7 bases from J, and the germline ends sit 16 bases apart. Including the terminal cysteine and phenylalanine, the CDR3 comprises 14 residues. Solely the CDR3 DNA is kept, with 42 bases framed from the first base. The germline V gene yields MNHEY for CDR1 and SVGAGI for CDR2. The sample originates from a study of blood T cell repertoires in COVID-19 (dated by TCRdb to between 2020 and 2021). Notes on the research overall: Collaborator samples came from the United States, Italy and Spain and covered acute and convalescent phases of COVID-19. Where available, HLA class I and class II types were obtained from metadata supplied by the sample provider rather than from assay-based typing. Sample metadata almost always included a de-identified subject ID, COVID-19 status, age in years and sex. The repertoires were made available in a free public database intended to serve as a resource for research on the immune response to SARS-CoV-2. The samples were drawn from two sources: the first 160 participants of the ongoing ImmuneRACE study, and 1,000 to 1,500 subjects contributed by 6 global collaborators. Subjects who had been exposed to COVID-19, were actively infected with it, or had recovered from it provided the deeply sampled blood TCRbeta repertoires that made up the dataset. The material from the prospective study consisted of cDNA or gDNA derived from T cells, B-cell-depleted T cells, or PBMCs. What the work shows at the level of the full study, not this receptor alone: How much clinical and demographic metadata was included differed by source and by participant, and the metadata was provided uncurated.

One collaborating source in Seattle enrolled patients while the patients were actively infected and followed the patients over time throughout the course of disease. Collaborating institutions collected whole blood in K2EDTA tubes following their own protocols. For TCRbeta analysis, collaborators shipped samples in one of three forms: frozen whole blood, isolated PBMCs, or DNA extracted from either of those sample types. TCRbeta CDR3 regions were amplified from genomic DNA using the immunoSEQ Assay, a bias-controlled multiplex PCR. For the original study's pipeline: Within the assay, amplification of reference gene primers was used to estimate how many nucleated cells each sample contained. To quantify the absolute abundance of each unique TCRbeta CDR3 rearrangement, sequence reads were collapsed and filtered. For each sample, productive Simpson clonality was calculated as the square root of Simpson's diversity index over productive rearrangements. TCRdb retrieved this table from immuneACCESS and kept in-frame rearrangements only. Not all clones are present; in checked studies, unresolved V genes account for under half, and no reason is known for the remainder. The DNA was the basis for D and trimming; V, J and clone size are from that table. This sample comprises roughly 80,000 clones, approximately 93% of them detected only once. 2.6% of the sample comes from the top ten.

In this chain, TRBV6-5 is recombined with TRBJ2-1; no D gene call is confident. The sequence came from a man over 45 with COVID-19, enrolled during active disease. Material: peripheral blood. The CDR3 region: CASSPGSEANEQFF. The sequenced DNA is TGTGCCAGCAGCCCGGGTTCTGAGGCTAATGAGCAGTTCTTC.